This entry lists 12 T cell receptor beta chains sequenced from one sample in a study of shared T cell receptors in the human thymus. Repertoires were generated with immunoSEQ multiplex PCR, while TCRdb's copy carries only in-frame clones and drops some. The top ten hold roughly 0.01% of the sample, which has some 700,000 clones, 80% to 90% seen once. These data were also filed under a second study, of human thymus T cells.

Sequences were obtained from thymocytes. These receptors were obtained from a girl under three years old with a congenital heart defect.

The chain employs TRBV7-8 and TRBJ1-1; D uncertain. The germline V gene has CDR1 SGHVS and CDR2 FQNEAQ. This CDR3 has 14 residues. With 5 bases removed from V and 2 bases from J, the gap between germline ends came to 12 bases. The CDR3 DNA reads TGTGCCAGCAGCGGTGGGGAGACCAACACTGAAGCTTTCTTT. Amino acids: CASSGGETNTEAFF. Filled out from reference TRBV7-8 and TRBJ1-1, the complete variable domain reads GAGVSQSPRYKVAKRGQDVALRCDPISGHVSLFWYQQALGQGPEFLTYFQNEAQLDKSGLPSDRFFAERPEGSVSTLKIQRTQQEDSAVYLCASSGGETNTEAFFGQGTRLTVV.

The chain combines TRBV30 with TRBJ1-5; tentative D call: TRBD1 (6 bases). From germline, CDR1 is GTSNPN and CDR2 SVGIG (reference sequence). This CDR3 is built from 18 residues. Trimming shortened V by 0 bases and J by 5 bases, and 23 bases separated the two germline ends. For the CDR3, the DNA is TGTGCCTGGAGTGTGAAAACAAAAGGGGGACCCGGGGATCAGCCCCAGCATTTT. This encodes CAWSVKTKGGPGDQPQHF.

The V call is TRBV9, the J call TRBJ2-3; 7 bases align to TRBD2. V shed 3 bases, J shed 0 bases, and the junction held 4 bases outside the gene matches. The CDR3 has 15 amino acids. Germline V CDR1 and CDR2: SGDLS, YYNGEE. The CDR3 loop is CASSDSGRSTDTQYF. In nucleotides, the CDR3 is TGTGCCAGCAGCGATAGCGGGCGAAGCACAGATACGCAGTATTTT.

The chain recombines TRBV28 with TRBJ2-1, with 7 bases matching TRBD1. V gave up 7 bases and J gave up 4 bases; unmatched junction bases: 10. This CDR3 is 15 amino acids long. Germline loops: CDR1 MDHEN, CDR2 SYDVKM. CDR3 sequence (DNA): TGTGCCAGCACCCGAATGGGACAGATATACAATGAGCAGTTCTTC. Translation: CASTRMGQIYNEQFF.

The gene calls are TRBV7-6 and TRBJ1-2; 11 bases match TRBD1. Germline V gene lookup returns CDR1 SGHVS and CDR2 FNYEAQ. V lost 5 bases, J lost 0 bases, and 8 bases stayed unmatched. This CDR3 is 17 amino acids long. CDR3 bases: TGTGCCAGCAGCGGCGGACAGGGGGCTGAGGCTAACTATGGCTACACCTTC. It codes for CASSGGQGAEANYGYTF.

The count of this clone is one. V and J are TRBV4-2 and TRBJ2-5; TRBD1 matches 9 bases. Per germline, CDR1 LGHNA and CDR2 YNFKEQ. V was pared by 2 bases and J by 5 bases, with 12 bases of the junction left unmatched. CDR3 size: 17 residues. The CDR3 here is CASSQKRSGQGEETQYF. In DNA form, the CDR3 reads TGTGCCAGCAGCCAAAAGCGTTCGGGACAGGGAGAGGAGACCCAGTACTTC.

The V gene is TRBV29-1, the J gene TRBJ2-7; tentative D call: TRBD1 (6 bases). Germline V gene data show CDR1 as SQVTM and CDR2 as ANQGSEA. The V end was cut by 8 bases, the J end by 4 bases, with 18 bases between. The CDR3 totals 13 residues. The DNA for the CDR3 is TGCAGCATACGTTTGACAGGTGTATACGAGCAGTACTTC. Its protein product is CSIRLTGVYEQYF.

V usage is TRBV5-1 and J usage is TRBJ2-7, with D possibly being TRBD1 (6 bases). Trimming cost V 4 bases and J 2 bases, with 22 bases left between them. The germline gives CDR1 SGHRS, CDR2 YFSETQ. The CDR3 runs to 17 residues. In nucleotides, the CDR3 is TGCGCCAGCAGCATCCGGGACAATACTCGCCTAGCCTACGAGCAGTACTTC. It is translated as CASSIRDNTRLAYEQYF.

J is TRBJ2-7 and V is TRBV4-2; D not certain. The CDR3 extends over 15 amino acids. The V end was cut by 0 bases, the J end by 2 bases, with 11 bases between. Germline loops: CDR1 LGHNA, CDR2 YNFKEQ. The chain's CDR3 is CASSQDSTPTYEQYF. CDR3 sequence (DNA): TGTGCCAGCAGCCAAGATAGCACCCCCACCTACGAGCAGTACTTC.

Only one count was recorded for this clone. V usage is TRBV15 and J usage is TRBJ2-5, with TRBD2 matching over 8 bases. Germline loops: CDR1 LNHNV, CDR2 YYDKDF (reference sequence). The CDR3 runs to 15 residues. V gave up 6 bases and J gave up 5 bases; unmatched junction bases: 11. The CDR3: CATRERKRGPETQYF. In nucleotides, the CDR3 is TGTGCCACCAGAGAAAGAAAGCGGGGGCCTGAGACCCAGTACTTC.

This clone was recorded a few times. The chain couples TRBV29-1 to TRBJ1-2, with 7 positions matching TRBD1. The junction had 8 bases not matched to a gene; V was cut back by 5 bases and J by 5 bases. Germline V gene lookup returns CDR1 SQVTM and CDR2 ANQGSEA. The CDR3 sequence is 13 residues long. CDR3 nucleotides: TGCAGCGTTTGCGGACAGGCGAGTTATGGCTACACCTTC. This gives the protein CSVCGQASYGYTF.

The chain is built from TRBV9 and TRBJ2-5; weak D call: TRBD2 (6 bases). Looked up from germline, CDR1 is SGDLS and CDR2 is YYNGEE. V lost 0 bases and J 9 bases, leaving 15 bases between the germline ends. The CDR3 sequence is 14 residues long. This CDR3 is CASSVAHRGGAQYF. The CDR3 DNA follows: TGTGCCAGCAGCGTAGCTCATAGAGGAGGGGCCCAGTACTTC.